This T cell receptor beta chain was found in a study of tumor and adjacent non-tumor tissue in lung cancer. This sample's RNA came from whole unsorted tissue. Germline CDR1 is SGHNT and CDR2 is YENEEA. The J segment lost 3 bases and the V segment lost 5 bases, leaving 15 bases of the junction unmatched. The CDR3 is 17 residues long. TCRbeta libraries were built with three rounds of nested PCR, modified from ARM-PCR. TCRdb analysed the multiplex PCR reads with MiXCR anew, one entry per CDR3 protein. The profile covers around 210,000 distinct CDR3 sequences, with about 76% appearing a single time and 20% to 25% taken by the ten largest.

The TCR originated in a man between 60 and 75 years old with non-small cell lung cancer. V and J are TRBV11-3 and TRBJ2-5, with TRBD2 identical over 7 bases. Sequenced sample: lung tumor tissue. CDR3 DNA sequence: TGTGCCAGCAGCACCCTTCTTGGACTAGAGGGAGAAGAGACCCAGTACTTC. Residues: CASSTLLGLEGEETQYF.